Sequencing of this T cell receptor beta chain was carried out in a study of Ad26.COV2.S vaccination and SARS-CoV-2 variants. Per germline, CDR1 MGHRA and CDR2 YSYEKL. The CDR3 is made up of 15 amino acids. Trimming cost V 4 bases and J 1 base, with 13 bases left between them. Indicated treatment: about 20 received Ad26.COV2.S at low or high dose, single or two shots; several received placebo; per-sample allocation not given. Sampling occurred on day 63 after the first vaccine or placebo injection. Profiling relied on immunoSEQ multiplex PCR, and the TCRdb table lists in-frame clones only, not all of them. The sample holds 400,000 to 450,000 clones, around 92% seen once.

The sequences come from peripheral blood, collected in a trial of Ad26.COV2.S vaccine versus placebo. The V gene is TRBV4-1, the J gene TRBJ1-1; no clear D. The TCR was taken from a person aged 18-65 years who received the Ad26.COV2.S COVID-19 vaccine or a placebo. The chain's CDR3 is CASSLLSNGNTEAFF. The DNA for the CDR3 is TGCGCCAGCAGCCTCCTTAGTAACGGGAACACTGAAGCTTTCTTT.